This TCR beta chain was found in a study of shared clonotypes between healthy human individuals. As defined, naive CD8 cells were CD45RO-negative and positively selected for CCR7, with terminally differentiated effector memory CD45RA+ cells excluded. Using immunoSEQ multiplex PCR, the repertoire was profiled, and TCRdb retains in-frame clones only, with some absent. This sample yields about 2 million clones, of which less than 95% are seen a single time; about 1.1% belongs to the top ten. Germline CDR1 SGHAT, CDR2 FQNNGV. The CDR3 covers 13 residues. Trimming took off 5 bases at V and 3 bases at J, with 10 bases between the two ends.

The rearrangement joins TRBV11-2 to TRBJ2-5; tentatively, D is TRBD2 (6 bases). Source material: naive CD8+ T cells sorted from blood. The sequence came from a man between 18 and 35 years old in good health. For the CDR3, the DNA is TGTGCCAGCAGCCAGGGCGGGAAAGAGACCCAGTACTTC. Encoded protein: CASSQGGKETQYF.